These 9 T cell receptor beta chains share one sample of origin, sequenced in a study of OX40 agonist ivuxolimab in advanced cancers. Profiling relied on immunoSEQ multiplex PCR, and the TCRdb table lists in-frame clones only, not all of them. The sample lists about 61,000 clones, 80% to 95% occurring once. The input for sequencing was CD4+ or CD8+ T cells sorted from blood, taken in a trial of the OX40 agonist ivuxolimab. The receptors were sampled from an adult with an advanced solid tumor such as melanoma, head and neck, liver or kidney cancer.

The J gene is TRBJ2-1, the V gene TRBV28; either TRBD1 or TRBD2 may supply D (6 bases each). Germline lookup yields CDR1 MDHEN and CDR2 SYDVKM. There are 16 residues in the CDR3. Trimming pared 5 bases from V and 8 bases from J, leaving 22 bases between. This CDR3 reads CASSLTAGGGLYEQFF. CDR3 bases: TGTGCCAGCAGTCTCACGGCAGGAGGGGGGTTGTATGAGCAGTTCTTC.

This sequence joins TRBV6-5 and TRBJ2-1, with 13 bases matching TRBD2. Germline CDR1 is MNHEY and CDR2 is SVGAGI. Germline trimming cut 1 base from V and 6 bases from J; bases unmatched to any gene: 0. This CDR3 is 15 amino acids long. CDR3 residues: CASSYWTSGGNEQFF. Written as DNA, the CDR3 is TGTGCCAGCAGTTACTGGACTAGCGGGGGCAATGAGCAGTTCTTC.

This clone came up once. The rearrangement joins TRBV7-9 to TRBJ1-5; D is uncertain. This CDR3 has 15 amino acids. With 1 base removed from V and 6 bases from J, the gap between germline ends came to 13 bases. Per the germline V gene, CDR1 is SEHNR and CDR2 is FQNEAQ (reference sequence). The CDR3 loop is CASSLDYPVGQPQHF. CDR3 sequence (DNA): TGTGCCAGCAGCTTAGATTACCCGGTCGGTCAGCCCCAGCATTTT. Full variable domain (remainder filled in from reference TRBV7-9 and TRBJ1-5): DTGVSQNPRHKITKRGQNVTFRCDPISEHNRLYWYRQTLGQGPEFLTYFQNEAQLEKSRLLSDRFSAERPKGSFSTLEIQRTEQGDSAMYLCASSLDYPVGQPQHFGDGTRLSIL.

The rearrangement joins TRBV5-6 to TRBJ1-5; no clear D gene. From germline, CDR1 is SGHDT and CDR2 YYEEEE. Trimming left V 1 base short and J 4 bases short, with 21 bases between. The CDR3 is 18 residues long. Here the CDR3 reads CASSLLRELLTANQPQHF. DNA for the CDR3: TGTGCCAGCAGCTTGTTACGAGAGCTCTTAACCGCTAATCAGCCCCAGCATTTT.

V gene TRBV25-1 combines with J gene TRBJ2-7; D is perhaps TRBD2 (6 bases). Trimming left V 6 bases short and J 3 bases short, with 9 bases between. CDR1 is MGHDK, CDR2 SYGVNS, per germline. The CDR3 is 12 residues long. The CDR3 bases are TGTGCCAGCAGCAGGCGGGGCTACGAGCAGTACGTC. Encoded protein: CASSRRGYEQYV.

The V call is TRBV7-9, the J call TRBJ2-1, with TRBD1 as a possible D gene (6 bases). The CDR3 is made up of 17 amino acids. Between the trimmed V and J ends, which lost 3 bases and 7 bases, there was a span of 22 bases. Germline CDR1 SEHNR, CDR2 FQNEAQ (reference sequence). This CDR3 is CASSFGLQGRLGNEQFF. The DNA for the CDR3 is TGTGCCAGCAGCTTCGGCCTACAGGGCCGTCTAGGGAATGAGCAGTTCTTC.

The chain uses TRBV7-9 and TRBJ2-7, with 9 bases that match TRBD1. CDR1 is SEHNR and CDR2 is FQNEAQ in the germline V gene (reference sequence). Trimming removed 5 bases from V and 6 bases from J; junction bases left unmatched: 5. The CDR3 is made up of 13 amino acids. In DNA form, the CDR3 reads TGTGCCAGCAGCCTACAGGGGGCGGGCGAGCAGTACTTC. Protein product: CASSLQGAGEQYF.

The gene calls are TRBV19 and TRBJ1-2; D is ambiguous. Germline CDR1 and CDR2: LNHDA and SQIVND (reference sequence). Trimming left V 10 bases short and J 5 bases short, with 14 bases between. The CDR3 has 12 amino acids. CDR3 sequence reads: CATHSTPYGYTF. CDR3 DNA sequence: TGTGCCACCCATTCTACGCCTTATGGCTACACCTTC.

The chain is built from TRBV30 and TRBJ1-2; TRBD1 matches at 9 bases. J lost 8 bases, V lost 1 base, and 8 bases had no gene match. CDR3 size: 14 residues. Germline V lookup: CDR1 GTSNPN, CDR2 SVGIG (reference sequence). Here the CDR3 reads CAWSADRGQGGYTF. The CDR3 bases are TGTGCCTGGAGTGCAGATCGTGGACAGGGGGGCTACACCTTC. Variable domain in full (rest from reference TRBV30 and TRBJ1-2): SQTIHQWPATLVQPVGSPLSLECTVEGTSNPNLYWYRQAAGRGLQLLFYSVGIGQISSEVPQNLSASRPQDRQFILSSKKLLLSDSGFYLCAWSADRGQGGYTFGSGTRLTVV.